Reported below is one T cell receptor beta chain. Its target is unknown. Only in-frame clones appear in the TCRdb table, and some are missing; sequencing was by immunoSEQ multiplex PCR. The profile shows around 200,000 clones, 70% to 90% of them singletons. This entry comes from a study of cytomegalovirus exposure and HLA in healthy donors. With 2 bases clipped from V and 3 bases from J, the junction kept 7 bases outside the gene matches. The CDR3 is 15 amino acids. Per germline, CDR1 LGHNA and CDR2 YSLEER. Study-level points and caveats: The investigators catalogued 150 to 200 TCR beta chains as cytomegalovirus-associated. Within the 100 to 150 validation repertoires, first-cohort TCR clusters tended to co-occur, according to a later analysis.

This clonotype was obtained from a woman between 18 and 30 years old in good health and CMV-seronegative. Sample: PBMCs. V usage is TRBV4-3 and J usage is TRBJ2-7, with 7 positions matching TRBD2. The CDR3: CASSQNPTSSYEQYF. The CDR3 bases are TGCGCCAGCAGCCAAAACCCGACTAGCAGCTACGAGCAGTACTTC.